Each of the 32 T cell receptor beta chains below was sequenced from the same sample in a study of blood T cell repertoires in COVID-19 (dated by TCRdb to between 2020 and 2021). Library preparation employed the immunoSEQ multiplex PCR assay. Drawn from immuneACCESS, this table holds only the in-frame rearrangements with V and J called that TCRdb kept. Clones are partly lost; checked studies trace under half to an unresolved V gene and leave the rest unexplained. Recorded for this sample are 250,000 or so clones; around 85% of them occurred a single time. 8.9% of the sample comes from the top ten. Sequenced: peripheral blood. The source of these receptors is a man aged 80 or over with acute or convalescent COVID-19.

V gene TRBV6-5 combines with J gene TRBJ1-2; TRBD1 matches at 7 bases. Trimming cost V 8 bases and J 4 bases; bases outside gene matches: 10. The CDR3 spans 14 residues. Germline lookup yields CDR1 MNHEY and CDR2 SVGAGI. CDR3 in amino acids: CASQKGQSFYGYTF. The CDR3 bases are TGTGCCAGCCAAAAGGGACAGAGCTTCTATGGCTACACCTTC.

The chain combines TRBV9 with TRBJ2-7, with D possibly TRBD2 on 7 matching bases. This CDR3 comprises 15 residues. Germline-derived CDR1 and CDR2 are SGDLS and YYNGEE. V was cut by 3 bases and J by 0 bases, with 13 bases left in between. CDR3 coding DNA: TGTGCCAGCAGCGGGACAGCGGGGCGCTCCTACGAGCAGTACTTC. Translating gives CASSGTAGRSYEQYF.

The chain combines TRBV11-2 with TRBJ2-4; 7 bases are a match to TRBD1. Germline CDR1 reads SGHAT; CDR2 reads FQNNGV. CDR3 size: 15 residues. J lost 9 bases, V lost 0 bases, and 8 bases had no gene match. The CDR3 protein is CASSLDPTGKVIQYF. Here the CDR3 DNA reads TGTGCCAGCAGCTTAGACCCGACAGGGAAAGTCATTCAGTACTTC.

This chain joins TRBV5-1 and TRBJ1-4; D uncertain. Germline CDR1 is SGHRS and CDR2 is YFSETQ. The CDR3 sequence is 13 residues long. Trimming pared 6 bases from V and 8 bases from J, leaving 14 bases between. The CDR3 DNA is TGCGCCAGCACCTCGAGGATCGGGGAAAAACTGTTTTTT. Translating gives CASTSRIGEKLFF.

The chain joins TRBV2 to TRBJ2-7; 15 bases map to TRBD2. The CDR3 sequence is 15 residues long. The V segment lost 6 bases and the J segment 0 bases; nucleotides outside the gene matches: 0. Germline CDR1 and CDR2: SNHLY and FYNNEI. In DNA, the CDR3 is TGTGCCAGCAGGGGACTAGCGGGAGGCTCCTACGAGCAGTACTTC. Residues: CASRGLAGGSYEQYF.

The chain carries TRBV18 and TRBJ1-1; 12 bases are a match to TRBD1. This CDR3 has 15 amino acids. J lost 4 bases, V lost 4 bases, and 4 bases had no gene match. Germline V gene lookup returns CDR1 KGHSH and CDR2 LQKENI. The DNA of the CDR3 is TGTGCCAGCTCACGCGGGACAGGGGGCGTCACTGAAGCTTTCTTT. Protein sequence: CASSRGTGGVTEAFF.

The V and J genes are TRBV5-4 and TRBJ2-7, with 7 bases lining up with TRBD1. The germline gives CDR1 SGHNT, CDR2 YYREEE (reference sequence). V shed 4 bases and J 3 bases; nucleotides not matched to a gene: 13. The CDR3 spans 16 residues. The CDR3 DNA reads TGTGCCAGCAGCGCCGGACAGGACGGCACCGGCTACGAGCAGTACTTC. As protein: CASSAGQDGTGYEQYF.

The gene calls are TRBV7-2 and TRBJ2-7, with TRBD1 identical over 10 bases. V gave up 5 bases and J gave up 2 bases; unmatched junction bases: 15. The CDR3 runs to 18 residues. The germline V gene encodes CDR1 SGHTA and CDR2 FQGNSA. The DNA for the CDR3 is TGTGCCAGCAGCGCCGGGACAGGGGCGACTAAGTTCCCCTACGAGCAGTACTTC. Encoded protein: CASSAGTGATKFPYEQYF.

This clone was seen only once. The gene calls are TRBV6-6 and TRBJ1-2, with TRBD1 as a possible D gene (6 bases). The V end lost 5 bases, the J end lost 4 bases, and 17 bases lay between the germline ends. CDR3 length: 15 residues. In germline, CDR1 is MNHNY, CDR2 SVGAGI (reference sequence). For the CDR3, the DNA is TGTGCCAGCAGTACCCCGAGGGGGTTAGGCTATGGCTACACCTTC. Residues: CASSTPRGLGYGYTF.

V usage is TRBV10-2 and J usage is TRBJ2-7, with 7 bases aligning to TRBD1. V dropped 7 bases and J dropped 4; count of bases not matched to a gene: 10. The germline V gene encodes CDR1 WSHSY and CDR2 SAAADI. The CDR3 length is 14 residues. CDR3 residues: CASKGQAASYEQYF. The CDR3 coding sequence is TGCGCCAGCAAAGGACAGGCGGCAAGTTACGAGCAGTACTTC.

The chain has TRBV24-1 and TRBJ2-2, with 12 bases identical to TRBD2. The germline V gene encodes CDR1 KGHDR and CDR2 SFDVKD. The CDR3 runs to 15 residues. The junction had 3 bases not matched to a gene; V was cut back by 4 bases and J by 7 bases. CDR3 region: CATSESSGRVGELFF. CDR3 DNA: TGTGCCACCAGTGAATCTAGCGGGAGGGTCGGGGAGCTGTTTTTT.

The chain recombines TRBV4-2 with TRBJ1-2; 9 nucleotides match TRBD1. J gave up 8 bases and V 3 bases, and 7 bases lay outside the gene matches. Germline V CDR1 and CDR2: LGHNA, YNFKEQ. This CDR3 spans 14 amino acids. CDR3 loop: CASSHSDRGVGYTF. The CDR3, as DNA: TGTGCCAGCAGCCATTCGGACAGGGGAGTCGGCTACACCTTC.

The chain joins TRBV3-1 (or the pseudogene TRBV3-2) to TRBJ2-1; 13 nucleotides line up with TRBD2. V gave up 5 bases and J gave up 6 bases; unmatched junction bases: 7. Per the germline V gene, CDR1 is LGHDT and CDR2 is YNNKEL (reference sequence). The CDR3 extends over 16 amino acids. Here the CDR3 DNA reads TGTGCCAGCAGCGGAAGACTAGCGGGGGGTTCCAATGAGCAGTTCTTC. Protein product: CASSGRLAGGSNEQFF.

The chain recombines TRBV5-4 with TRBJ2-5; 16 nucleotides match TRBD2. Germline V gene lookup returns CDR1 SGHNT and CDR2 YYREEE (reference sequence). Unmatched junction bases numbered 14, after V lost 5 bases and J lost 4 bases. The length of the CDR3 is 19 residues. The CDR3 sequence: CASSPVPGLAGGPGETQYF. Written as DNA, the CDR3 is TGTGCCAGCAGTCCAGTTCCGGGACTAGCGGGGGGGCCAGGAGAGACCCAGTACTTC.

With respect to this clone: This CDR3 is also generated by other DNA sequences in the sample. The V call is TRBV6-5, the J call TRBJ2-7; 8 bases line up with TRBD1. The CDR3 consists of 15 residues. Losses at the gene ends were 0 bases for V and 1 base for J; bases not matched to a gene: 2. CDR1 MNHEY and CDR2 SVGAGI come from the germline V gene. The CDR3 DNA sequence: TGTGCCAGCAGTTACTCCGGGACAGGATCCTACGAGCAGTACTTC. It codes for CASSYSGTGSYEQYF.

The chain combines TRBV21-1 with TRBJ1-4; TRBD1 is the table's D call, not checked against the DNA. TRBV21-1 is marked as a pseudogene. The CDR3 consists of 17 residues. The CDR3 loop is CASSKETGTEGNEKLFF. The CDR3 DNA is TGTGCCAGCAGCAAAGAGACCGGGACAGAAGGGAATGAAAAACTGTTTTTT.

The chain uses TRBV3-1 (or the pseudogene TRBV3-2) and TRBJ1-1; possible D gene TRBD1, 6 bases. Germline CDR1 is LGHDT and CDR2 is YNNKEL (reference sequence). With 4 bases removed from V and 0 bases from J, the gap between germline ends came to 12 bases. This CDR3 comprises 15 residues. The CDR3 loop reads CASSLSGALNTEAFF. The CDR3 region has the DNA TGTGCCAGCAGCCTGTCAGGGGCCCTGAACACTGAAGCTTTCTTT.

J is TRBJ1-5 and V is TRBV5-1; 9 positions match TRBD1. The CDR3 length is 14 residues. V lost 4 bases, J lost 5 bases, and 4 bases stayed unmatched. Germline V gene data show CDR1 as SGHRS and CDR2 as YFSETQ. CDR3 DNA sequence: TGCGCCAGCAGCCCGGACAGGGGAGATCAGCCCCAGCATTTT. Amino acid sequence: CASSPDRGDQPQHF.

V usage is TRBV7-2 and J usage is TRBJ1-3; 9 nucleotides agree with TRBD1. V shed 4 bases and J 0 bases; nucleotides not matched to a gene: 4. The CDR3 runs 16 residues. CDR1 and CDR2 (germline): SGHTA, FQGNSA. The CDR3 nucleotides are TGTGCCAGCAGCTGGACAGGGGCCCCCTCTGGAAACACCATATATTTT. Encoded protein: CASSWTGAPSGNTIYF.

This clone is a singleton in its sample. The gene calls are TRBV9 and TRBJ1-2; no reliable D call. This CDR3 is built from 16 residues. V was cut by 0 bases and J by 1 base, with 13 bases left in between. Germline CDR1 SGDLS, CDR2 YYNGEE. The chain's CDR3 is CASSVAPAGINYGYTF. As DNA, the CDR3 is TGTGCCAGCAGCGTAGCTCCGGCGGGGATTAACTATGGCTACACCTTC.

The chain combines TRBV7-2 with TRBJ1-2; TRBD1 agrees at 10 bases. With 1 base clipped from V and 3 bases from J, the junction kept 2 bases outside the gene matches. Germline V lookup: CDR1 SGHTA, CDR2 FQGNSA. The CDR3 is made up of 15 amino acids. CDR3 region: CASSLVTGGYYGYTF. The CDR3 nucleotides read TGTGCCAGCAGCTTAGTGACAGGGGGCTACTATGGCTACACCTTC. Filled out from reference TRBV7-2 and TRBJ1-2, the complete variable domain reads GAGVSQSPSNKVTEKGKDVELRCDPISGHTALYWYRQSLGQGLEFLIYFQGNSAPDKSGLPSDRFSAERTGGSVSTLTIQRTQQEDSAVYLCASSLVTGGYYGYTFGSGTRLTVV.

The chain employs TRBV27 and TRBJ1-1, with D uncertain. Per the germline V gene, CDR1 is MNHEY and CDR2 is SMNVEV (reference sequence). The germline V and J ends were trimmed by 4 bases and 0 bases, with 18 bases remaining between them. The CDR3 has 17 residues. As DNA, the CDR3 is TGTGCCAGCAGTTCCGGGAACTCCCTTTTCATGAACACTGAAGCTTTCTTT. Translating it yields CASSSGNSLFMNTEAFF.

This rearrangement joins TRBV6-6 to TRBJ2-6; D remains unclear. Germline CDR1 reads MNHNY; CDR2 reads SVGAGI (reference sequence). The CDR3 covers 14 residues. V gave up 6 bases and J gave up 2 bases, with 8 bases separating them. The CDR3: CASRLTAGANVLTF. CDR3 sequence (DNA): TGTGCCAGCAGACTAACGGCTGGGGCCAACGTCCTGACTTTC.

V and J are TRBV6-4 and TRBJ1-1; 9 nucleotides agree with TRBD1. V was pared by 5 bases and J by 5 bases, with 6 bases of the junction left unmatched. The germline CDR1 and CDR2 sequences are MRHNA and SNTAGT. This CDR3 has 14 residues. The CDR3 loop reads CASSPTGGRTEAFF. The CDR3 DNA reads as TGTGCCAGCAGTCCGACAGGGGGGCGGACTGAAGCTTTCTTT.

V and J are TRBV7-3 and TRBJ2-2; possible D gene TRBD2, 5 bases. This CDR3 contains 15 residues. V lost 8 bases and J lost 1, with 14 bases in between. Germline loops: CDR1 SGHTA, CDR2 FQGTGA. The CDR3 region has the DNA TGTGCCAGCGCCGTTGGACGGGAGAACACCGGGGAGCTGTTTTTT. Its protein product is CASAVGRENTGELFF.

The CDR3 sequence is CATRTGSSTDTQYF. CDR3 DNA: TGTGCCACCCGGACAGGGAGTTCAACAGATACGCAGTATTTT. The chain combines TRBV19 with TRBJ2-3; 8 nucleotides match TRBD1. The J segment lost 3 bases and the V segment lost 10 bases, leaving 9 bases of the junction unmatched. The CDR3 covers 14 residues. The germline V gene has CDR1 LNHDA and CDR2 SQIVND (reference sequence).

The V call is TRBV6-5, the J call TRBJ1-2; 9 positions match TRBD1. The CDR3 length is 15 residues. After removal of 2 bases from V and 2 bases from J, the junction contained 3 bases not matched to a gene. The V gene's germline CDR1 is MNHEY and CDR2 SVGAGI. Here the CDR3 DNA reads TGTGCCAGCAGTTACGGGACAGGGAGAAACTATGGCTACACCTTC. Translated: CASSYGTGRNYGYTF.

V is TRBV7-2 and J is TRBJ2-5, with 9 positions matching TRBD1. The CDR3 consists of 13 residues. V lost 4 bases and J lost 4; bases outside the gene matches: 1. Germline V CDR1 and CDR2: SGHTA, FQGNSA. CDR3 coding DNA: TGTGCCAGCAGCTCGACAGGGGGAGAGACCCAGTACTTC. Amino acid sequence: CASSSTGGETQYF.

This clone was detected only once. The chain links TRBV5-1 to TRBJ1-5, with 7 bases aligning to TRBD1. The V gene end was trimmed by 4 bases and the J gene end by 7 bases; junction bases not matched to a gene: 8. There are 14 residues in the CDR3. From germline, CDR1 is SGHRS and CDR2 YFSETQ. CDR3 region: CASSATGVGQPQHF. The CDR3 DNA follows: TGCGCCAGCAGCGCAACAGGGGTCGGCCAGCCCCAGCATTTT.

The chain employs TRBV19 and TRBJ1-6; weak D call: TRBD1 (6 bases). Trimming removed 0 bases at V and 6 bases at J, with 9 bases between. Germline V gene sequence: CDR1 LNHDA, CDR2 SQIVND (reference sequence). The CDR3 runs to 15 residues. The CDR3 spells CASSIEGHLNSPLHF. The CDR3 DNA reads as TGTGCCAGTAGTATAGAGGGACACCTTAATTCACCCCTCCACTTT.

The rearrangement uses TRBV3-1 (or the pseudogene TRBV3-2) and TRBJ2-6; 9 bases map to TRBD1. Trimming removed 4 bases from V and 2 bases from J; junction bases left unmatched: 6. The germline V gene encodes CDR1 LGHDT and CDR2 YNNKEL (reference sequence). CDR3 length equals 17 residues. CDR3 nucleotides: TGTGCCAGCAGCCCCCGCCGACAGGGGGCTGGGGCCAACGTCCTGACTTTC. It is translated as CASSPRRQGAGANVLTF.

The chain links TRBV5-8 to TRBJ2-3; 15 bases align to TRBD2. V gave up 4 bases and J gave up 6 bases; unmatched junction bases: 18. The germline V gene has CDR1 SGHTS and CDR2 YDEGEE. The CDR3 length is 20 residues. The CDR3 reads CASSRRGLAGGPSSHDTQYF. DNA of the CDR3: TGTGCCAGCAGCAGGAGAGGACTAGCGGGAGGGCCAAGTTCACACGATACGCAGTATTTT.